Sequencing of this T cell receptor (beta chain) was carried out in a study of CD8 T cells in ankylosing spondylitis. Study-level findings and limits: Certain motif variants had earlier appeared in reactive arthritis synovial fluid and blood.

CDR3 length: 14 amino acids. Germline loops: CDR1 SGHTA, CDR2 FQGNSA. Trimming took off 3 bases at V and 5 bases at J, with 13 bases between the two ends. TCRdb re-analysed the 5' RACE reads in MiXCR, keeping a single row per CDR3 protein. The sample records some 54,000 distinct CDR3 sequences, 7.4% being singletons. As regards this clonotype: The antigen remains unidentified.

The gene calls are TRBV7-2 and TRBJ1-1; maybe TRBD1 (6 bases). The sequence was obtained from a female donor with ankylosing spondylitis or in good health (not recorded which). The specimen sequenced was blood, either unsorted or a sorted T cell fraction (not recorded which). Here the CDR3 reads CASSFSGAETEAFF. The CDR3 bases are TGTGCCAGCAGCTTTTCAGGGGCGGAGACTGAAGCTTTCTTT.